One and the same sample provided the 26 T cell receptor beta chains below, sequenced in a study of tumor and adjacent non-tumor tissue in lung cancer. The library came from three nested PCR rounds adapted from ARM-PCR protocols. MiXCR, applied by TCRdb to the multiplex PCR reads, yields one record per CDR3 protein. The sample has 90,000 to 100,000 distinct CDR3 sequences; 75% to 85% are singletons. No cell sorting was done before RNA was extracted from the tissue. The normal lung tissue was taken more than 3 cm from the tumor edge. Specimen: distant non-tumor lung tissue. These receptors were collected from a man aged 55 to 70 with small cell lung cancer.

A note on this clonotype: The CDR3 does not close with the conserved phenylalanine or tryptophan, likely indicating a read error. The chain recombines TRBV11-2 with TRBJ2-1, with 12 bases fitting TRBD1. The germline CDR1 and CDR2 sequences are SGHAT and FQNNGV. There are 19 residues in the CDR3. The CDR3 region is CASILEGFGTGGYMAEQFL. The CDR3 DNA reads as TGTGCCAGCATCTTAGAGGGGTTTGGGACAGGGGGCTATATGGCTGAGCAGTTCTTA.

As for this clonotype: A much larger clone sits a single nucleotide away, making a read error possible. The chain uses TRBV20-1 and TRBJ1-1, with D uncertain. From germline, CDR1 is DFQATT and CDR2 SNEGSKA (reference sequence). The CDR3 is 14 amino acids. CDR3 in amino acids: CSAREGTGNTVAFF. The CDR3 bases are TGCAGTGCTAGAGAGGGCACCGGGAACACTGTAGCTTTCTTT.

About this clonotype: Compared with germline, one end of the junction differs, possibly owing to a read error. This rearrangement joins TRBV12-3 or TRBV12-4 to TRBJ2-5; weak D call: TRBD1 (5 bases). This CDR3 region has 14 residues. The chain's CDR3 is CPSSLMDKEDTQYF. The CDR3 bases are TGTCCCAGCAGTTTAATGGACAAGGAAGATACCCAGTACTTC.

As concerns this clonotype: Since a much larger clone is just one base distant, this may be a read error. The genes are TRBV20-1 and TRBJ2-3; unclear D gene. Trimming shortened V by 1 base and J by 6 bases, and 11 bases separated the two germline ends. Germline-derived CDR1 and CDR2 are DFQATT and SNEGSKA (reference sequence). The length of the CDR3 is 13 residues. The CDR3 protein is CSARAQLGDTQYF. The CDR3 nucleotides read TGCAGTGCTAGAGCGCAACTTGGTGATACGCAGTATTTT.

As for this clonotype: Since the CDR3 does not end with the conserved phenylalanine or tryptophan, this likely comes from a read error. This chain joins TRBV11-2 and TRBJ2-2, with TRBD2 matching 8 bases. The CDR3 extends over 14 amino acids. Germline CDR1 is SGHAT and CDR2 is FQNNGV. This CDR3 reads CASSLARESGGLFS. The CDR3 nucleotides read TGTGCCAGCAGCTTAGCGCGGGAGAGCGGGGGGCTGTTTTCT.

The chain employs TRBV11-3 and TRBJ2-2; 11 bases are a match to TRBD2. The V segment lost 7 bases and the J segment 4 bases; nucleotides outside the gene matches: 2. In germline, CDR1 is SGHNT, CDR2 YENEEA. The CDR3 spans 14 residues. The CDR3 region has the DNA TGTGCCAGCAACCTAGCGGGGGGCACCGGGGAGCTGTTTTTT. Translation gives CASNLAGGTGELFF.

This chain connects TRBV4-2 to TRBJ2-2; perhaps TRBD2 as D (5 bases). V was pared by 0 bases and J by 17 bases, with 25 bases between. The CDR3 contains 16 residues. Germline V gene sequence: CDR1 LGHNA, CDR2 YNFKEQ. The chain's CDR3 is CASSQDLSANNGEFFF. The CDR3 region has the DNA TGTGCCAGCAGCCAAGATCTGAGTGCCAACAACGGGGAGTTCTTTTTT.

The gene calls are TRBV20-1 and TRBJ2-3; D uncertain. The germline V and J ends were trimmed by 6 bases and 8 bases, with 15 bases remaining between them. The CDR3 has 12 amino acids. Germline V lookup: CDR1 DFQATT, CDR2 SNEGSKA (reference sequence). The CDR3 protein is CSAKGVGATQYF. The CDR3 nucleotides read TGCAGTGCGAAGGGCGTAGGAGCTACGCAGTATTTT.

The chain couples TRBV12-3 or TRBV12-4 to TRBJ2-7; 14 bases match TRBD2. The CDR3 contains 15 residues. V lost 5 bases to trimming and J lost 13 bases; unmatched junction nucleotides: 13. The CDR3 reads CASSPGLAGDYDQYF. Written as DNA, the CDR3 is TGTGCCAGCAGTCCGGGACTAGCGGGAGACTACGACCAATACTTC.

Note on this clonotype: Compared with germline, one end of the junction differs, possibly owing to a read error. The CDR3 DNA reads as TGTGCCAGCAGTGAGGGAGGGGGGACTGAGCAGCTCTTC. This codes for CASSEGGGTEQLF. The genes are TRBV6-4 and TRBJ2-1; perhaps TRBD2 as D (7 bases). Germline values: CDR1 MRHNA, CDR2 SNTAGT. There are 13 residues in the CDR3.

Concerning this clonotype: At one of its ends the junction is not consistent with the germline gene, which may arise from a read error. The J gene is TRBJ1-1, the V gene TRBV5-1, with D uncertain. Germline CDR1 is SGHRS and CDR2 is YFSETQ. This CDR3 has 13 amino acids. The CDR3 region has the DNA TGCGCCTGCAGCGAATACACAAGCACTGAGGCTTTCTTT. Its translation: CACSEYTSTEAFF.

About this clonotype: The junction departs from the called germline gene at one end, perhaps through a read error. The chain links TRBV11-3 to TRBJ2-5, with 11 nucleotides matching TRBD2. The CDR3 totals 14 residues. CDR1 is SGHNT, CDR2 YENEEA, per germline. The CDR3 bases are TGTGTCAGCAGCCGAGGACTAGCGGGAGAGACCCAGTACTTC. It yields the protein CVSSRGLAGETQYF.

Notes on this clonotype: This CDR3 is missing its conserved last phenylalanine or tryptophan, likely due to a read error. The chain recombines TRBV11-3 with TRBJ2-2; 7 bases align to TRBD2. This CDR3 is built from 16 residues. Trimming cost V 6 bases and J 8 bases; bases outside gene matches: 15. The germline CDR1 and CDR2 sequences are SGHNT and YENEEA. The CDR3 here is CASRLTAGVVTGELFL. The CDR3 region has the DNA TGTGCCAGCAGGTTAACCGCGGGAGTGGTCACGGGGGAGCTGTTTCTT.

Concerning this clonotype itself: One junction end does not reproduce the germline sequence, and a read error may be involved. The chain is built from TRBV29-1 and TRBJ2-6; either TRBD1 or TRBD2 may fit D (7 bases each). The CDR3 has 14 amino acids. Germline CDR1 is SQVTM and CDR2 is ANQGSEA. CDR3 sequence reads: CSVSTGEGANVLTF. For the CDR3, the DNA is TGCAGCGTCTCCACAGGGGAGGGGGCCAACGTCCTGACATTC.

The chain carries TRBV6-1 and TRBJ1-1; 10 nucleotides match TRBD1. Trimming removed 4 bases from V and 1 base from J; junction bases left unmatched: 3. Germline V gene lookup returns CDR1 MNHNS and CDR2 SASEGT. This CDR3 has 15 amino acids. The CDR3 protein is CASSGQGAGNTEAFF. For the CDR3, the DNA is TGTGCCAGCAGTGGACAGGGGGCCGGGAACACTGAAGCTTTCTTT.

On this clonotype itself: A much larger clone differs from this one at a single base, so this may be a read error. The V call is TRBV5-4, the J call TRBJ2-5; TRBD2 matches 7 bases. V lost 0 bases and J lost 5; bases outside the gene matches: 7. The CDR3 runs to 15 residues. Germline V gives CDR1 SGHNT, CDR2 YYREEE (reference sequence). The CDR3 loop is CASSLGAGVGETQYF. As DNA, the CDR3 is TGTGCCAGCAGCTTGGGGGCGGGAGTGGGGGAGACCCAGTACTTC.

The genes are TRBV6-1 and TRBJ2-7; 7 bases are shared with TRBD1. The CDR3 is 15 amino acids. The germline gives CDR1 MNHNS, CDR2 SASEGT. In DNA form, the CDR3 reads TGTACCAACAGTGAAAGGGACAGCCACACCTACGAGCAGTACTTC. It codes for CTNSERDSHTYEQYF.

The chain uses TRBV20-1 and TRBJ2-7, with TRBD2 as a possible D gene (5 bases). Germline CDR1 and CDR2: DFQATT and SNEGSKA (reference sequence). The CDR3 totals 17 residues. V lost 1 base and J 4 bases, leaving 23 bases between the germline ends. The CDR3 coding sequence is TGCAGTGCTAGAGGGGCGGGCGCGGAAGGAATATGGTACGAGCAGTACTTC. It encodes CSARGAGAEGIWYEQYF.

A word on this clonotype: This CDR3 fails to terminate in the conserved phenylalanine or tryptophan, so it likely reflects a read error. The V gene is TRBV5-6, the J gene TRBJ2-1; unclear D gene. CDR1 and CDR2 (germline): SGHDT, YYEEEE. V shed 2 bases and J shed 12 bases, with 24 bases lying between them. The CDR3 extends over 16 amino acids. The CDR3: CASSLAPRRTNDGQFL. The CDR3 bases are TGTGCCAGCAGCTTAGCCCCGAGGCGCACGAATGACGGGCAGTTCTTA.

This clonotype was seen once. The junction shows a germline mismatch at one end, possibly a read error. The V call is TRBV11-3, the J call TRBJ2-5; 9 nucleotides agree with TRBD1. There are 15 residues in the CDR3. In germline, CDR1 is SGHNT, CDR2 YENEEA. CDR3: CTSSADRGSQETQYF. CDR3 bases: TGTACCAGCAGCGCTGACAGGGGGTCCCAAGAGACACAATACTTC.

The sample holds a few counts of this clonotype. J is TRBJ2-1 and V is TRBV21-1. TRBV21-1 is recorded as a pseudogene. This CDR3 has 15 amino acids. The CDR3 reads CASSVVRSSYNEQFF. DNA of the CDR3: TGTGCCAGCAGCGTGGTGAGGAGCTCCTACAATGAGCAGTTCTTC.

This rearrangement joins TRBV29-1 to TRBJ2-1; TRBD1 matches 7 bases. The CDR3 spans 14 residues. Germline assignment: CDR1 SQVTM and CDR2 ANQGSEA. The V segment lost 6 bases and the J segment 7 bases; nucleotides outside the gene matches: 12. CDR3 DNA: TGCAGCGTCTTAGGAACAGGGGTTGAGAATGAGCAGTTCTTC. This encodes CSVLGTGVENEQFF.

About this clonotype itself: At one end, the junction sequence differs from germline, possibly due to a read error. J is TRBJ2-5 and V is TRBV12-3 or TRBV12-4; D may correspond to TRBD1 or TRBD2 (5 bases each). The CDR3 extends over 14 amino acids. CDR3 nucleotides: TGTGTCAGCAGTTTTCATCGAGGGACGGAGACCCAGTACTTC. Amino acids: CVSSFHRGTETQYF.

CDR3 loop: CDSSLELETQYF. The CDR3 region has the DNA TGTGATAGCAGCTTAGAGTTGGAGACCCAGTACTTC. This sequence joins TRBV7-9 and TRBJ2-5; D ambiguous. Germline V lookup: CDR1 SEHNR, CDR2 FQNEAQ (reference sequence). This CDR3 has 12 amino acids.

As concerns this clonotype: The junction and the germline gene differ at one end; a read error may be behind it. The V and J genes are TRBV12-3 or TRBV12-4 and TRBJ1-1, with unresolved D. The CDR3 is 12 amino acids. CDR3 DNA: TGTGCCAGTAGTTTGGGTGAGACTGATGCTTTCTTT. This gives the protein CASSLGETDAFF.

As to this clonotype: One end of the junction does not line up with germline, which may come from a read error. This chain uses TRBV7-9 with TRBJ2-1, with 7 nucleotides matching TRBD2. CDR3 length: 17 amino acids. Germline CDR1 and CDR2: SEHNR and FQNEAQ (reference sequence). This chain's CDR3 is CASSAGLVGGRYNDQFF. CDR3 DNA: TGTGCCAGCAGCGCAGGACTAGTGGGAGGGCGGTACAATGATCAGTTCTTC.